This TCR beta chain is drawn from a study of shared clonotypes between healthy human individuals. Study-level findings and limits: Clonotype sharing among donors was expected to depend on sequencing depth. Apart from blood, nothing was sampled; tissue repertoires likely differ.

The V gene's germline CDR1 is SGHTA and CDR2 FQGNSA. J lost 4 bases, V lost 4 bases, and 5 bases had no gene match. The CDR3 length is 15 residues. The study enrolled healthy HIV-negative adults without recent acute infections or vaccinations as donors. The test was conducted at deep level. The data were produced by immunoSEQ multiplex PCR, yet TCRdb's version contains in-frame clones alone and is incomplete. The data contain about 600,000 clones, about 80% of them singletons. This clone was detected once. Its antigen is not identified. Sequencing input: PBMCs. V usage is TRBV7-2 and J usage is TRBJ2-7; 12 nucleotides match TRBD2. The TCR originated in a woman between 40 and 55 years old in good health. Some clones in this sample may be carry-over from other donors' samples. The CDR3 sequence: CASSSGLAGRYEQYF. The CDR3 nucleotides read TGTGCCAGCAGCTCCGGACTAGCGGGAAGGTACGAGCAGTACTTC. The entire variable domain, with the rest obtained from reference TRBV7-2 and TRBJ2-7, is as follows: GAGVSQSPSNKVTEKGKDVELRCDPISGHTALYWYRQSLGQGLEFLIYFQGNSAPDKSGLPSDRFSAERTGGSVSTLTIQRTQQEDSAVYLCASSSGLAGRYEQYFGPGTRLTVT.